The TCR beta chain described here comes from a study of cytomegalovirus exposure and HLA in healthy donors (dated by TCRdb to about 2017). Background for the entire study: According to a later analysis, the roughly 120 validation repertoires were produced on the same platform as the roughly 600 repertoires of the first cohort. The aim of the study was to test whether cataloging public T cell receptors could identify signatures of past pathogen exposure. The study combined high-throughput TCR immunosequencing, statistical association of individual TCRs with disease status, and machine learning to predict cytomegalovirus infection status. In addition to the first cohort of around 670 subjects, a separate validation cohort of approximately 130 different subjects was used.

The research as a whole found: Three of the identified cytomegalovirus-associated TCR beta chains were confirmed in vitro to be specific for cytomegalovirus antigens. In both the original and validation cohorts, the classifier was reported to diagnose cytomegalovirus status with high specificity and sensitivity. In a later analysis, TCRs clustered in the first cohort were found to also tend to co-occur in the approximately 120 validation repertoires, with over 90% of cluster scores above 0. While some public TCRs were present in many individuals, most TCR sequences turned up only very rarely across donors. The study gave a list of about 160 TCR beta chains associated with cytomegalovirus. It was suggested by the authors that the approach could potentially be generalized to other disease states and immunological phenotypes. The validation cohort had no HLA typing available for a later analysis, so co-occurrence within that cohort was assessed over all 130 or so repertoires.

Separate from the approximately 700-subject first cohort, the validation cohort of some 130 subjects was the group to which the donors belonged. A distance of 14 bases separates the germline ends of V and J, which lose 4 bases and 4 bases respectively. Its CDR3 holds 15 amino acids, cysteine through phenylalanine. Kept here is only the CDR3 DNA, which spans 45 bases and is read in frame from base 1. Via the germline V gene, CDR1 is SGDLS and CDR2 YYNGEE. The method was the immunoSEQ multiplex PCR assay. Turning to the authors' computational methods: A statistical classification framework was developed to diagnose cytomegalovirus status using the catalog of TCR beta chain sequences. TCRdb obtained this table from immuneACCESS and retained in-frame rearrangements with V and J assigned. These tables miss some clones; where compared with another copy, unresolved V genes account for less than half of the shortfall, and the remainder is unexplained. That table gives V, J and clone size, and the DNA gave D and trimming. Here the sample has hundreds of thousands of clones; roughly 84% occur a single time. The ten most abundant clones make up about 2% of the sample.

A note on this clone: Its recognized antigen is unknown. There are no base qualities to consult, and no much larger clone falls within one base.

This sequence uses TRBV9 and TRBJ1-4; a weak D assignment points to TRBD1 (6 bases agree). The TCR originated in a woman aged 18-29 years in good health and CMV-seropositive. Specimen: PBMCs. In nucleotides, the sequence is TGTGCCAGCAGCCCCGAAGGACAGTTTAATGAAAAACTGTTTTTT. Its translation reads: CASSPEGQFNEKLFF.